These T cell receptor beta chains were read from a single sample in a study of Tregs in tolerant kidney transplant recipients. Profiled with immunoSEQ multiplex PCR; TCRdb holds only in-frame clones, not every one. The sample holds some 15,000 clones, around 60% seen once. These receptors have no known antigen. Sequencing was performed on Tregs from blood cultured with allogeneic cells. Receptors originate from a human donor in good health. CDR3s include the opening cysteine and the closing phenylalanine or tryptophan. D genes are given only for firm matches. Some rows have no size entry. The others give once, few or many, or a class for an expanded clone.

>TRBV19|TRBJ1-2|-|-
TGTGCCAGTAGCTCCGAAGATGGCTACACCTTC
CASSSEDGYTF
>TRBV7-3|TRBJ2-4|-|few
TGTGCCAGCAGCCCTACAGCGACAGCGAACATTCAGTACTTC
CASSPTATANIQYF
>TRBV2|TRBJ2-3|TRBD1|few
TGTGCCACCCAGGGGGCGTCCCGCAACACAGATACGCAGTATTTT
CATQGASRNTDTQYF
>TRBV5-5|TRBJ2-3|-|-
TGTGCCAGCAGCTTAGACCGACTCACAGATACGCAGTATTTT
CASSLDRLTDTQYF
>TRBV4-1|TRBJ2-6|-|few
TGCGCCAGCAGCCAAGAGATCCCGGGACTCAACTCTGGGGCCAACGTCCTGACTTTC
CASSQEIPGLNSGANVLTF
>TRBV9|TRBJ2-5|-|-
TGTGCCAGCAGCGTACAGGGAAGAGGGGAGACCCAGTACTTC
CASSVQGRGETQYF
>TRBV25-1|TRBJ1-2|TRBD1|-
TGTGCCAGCAGTGACTGGGACAGGGGGCCTAGCTACACCTTC
CASSDWDRGPSYTF
>TRBV5-1|TRBJ1-1|-|-
TGCGCCAGCAGCCCGGTCGGCACCGCCCCGGAGGACACTGAAGCTTTCTTT
CASSPVGTAPEDTEAFF
>TRBV4-1|TRBJ2-1|-|-
TGCGCCAGCAGCCAAGATCGTCCACCCCTAATGTACAATGAGCAGTTCTTC
CASSQDRPPLMYNEQFF
>TRBV6-6|TRBJ1-1|-|few
TGTGCCAGCAGTTACTCGAGAGGGATCCGCACTGAAGCTTTCTTT
CASSYSRGIRTEAFF
>TRBV14|TRBJ2-1|TRBD1|-
TGTGCCAGCAGCCAAGATGGGTTGACAGGGAGAGACAATGAGCAGTTCTTC
CASSQDGLTGRDNEQFF
>TRBV9|TRBJ1-1|-|-
TGTGCCAGCAGCGCGGGGGGAGGGCTTTGGAACACTGAAGCTTTCTTT
CASSAGGGLWNTEAFF
>TRBV27|TRBJ1-2|-|-
TGTGCCAGCGGCACAGATAGTTCGTATGGCTACACCTTC
CASGTDSSYGYTF
>TRBV7-6|TRBJ2-7|TRBD2|-
TGTGCCAGCAGCTTAGATCGCGGGGGAACCTACGAGCAGTACTTC
CASSLDRGGTYEQYF
>TRBV6-6|TRBJ1-2|-|few
TGTGCCAGCAGTCGCGGCTCCGGTGGCTACACCTTC
CASSRGSGGYTF
>TRBV6-6|TRBJ1-1|-|-
TGTGCCAGCAAGCGGAACACTGAAGCTTTCTTT
CASKRNTEAFF
>TRBV13|TRBJ2-3|-|-
TGTGCCAGCAGCTCAAACTACAGGAACACAGATACGCAGTATTTT
CASSSNYRNTDTQYF
>TRBV9|TRBJ2-2|-|-
TGTGCCAGCAGCGTCAGCTTACAGGCGGACGGGGAGCTGTTTTTT
CASSVSLQADGELFF
>TRBV9|TRBJ2-1|TRBD2|-
TGTGCCAGCAGCGTAGAGGCTAGCGGGGGAAACAATGAGCAGTTCTTC
CASSVEASGGNNEQFF
>TRBV5-6|TRBJ1-1|-|-
TGTGCCAGCAGCTTGGTACGGCAGTCTGAAGCTTTCTTT
CASSLVRQSEAFF
>TRBV7-9|TRBJ2-1|-|-
TGTGCCAGCAGCTTAGTAAGGCAGGGGACGAAAATCTACAATGAGCAGTTCTTC
CASSLVRQGTKIYNEQFF
>TRBV7-3|TRBJ2-3|-|-
TGTGCCAGCCGCCGGAGGGGGGGGGCCACAGATACGCAGTATTTT
CASRRRGGATDTQYF
>TRBV18|TRBJ2-3|-|-
TGTGCCAGCTCACCGGGGGGGGCCCGGAATACGCAGTATTTT
CASSPGGARNTQYF
>TRBV7-2|TRBJ2-3|TRBD2|-
TGTGCCAGCAGCTCCCGTATGGCTAGCGGGGCAGATACGCAGTATTTT
CASSSRMASGADTQYF
>TRBV2|TRBJ1-1|-|-
TGTGCCAGCAGGGCTGCTATGAACACTGAAGCTTTCTTT
CASRAAMNTEAFF
>TRBV6-5|TRBJ1-1|-|-
TGTGCCAGCAGTAGGGGTGACACTGAAGCTTTCTTT
CASSRGDTEAFF
>TRBV5-4|TRBJ2-5|TRBD2|-
TGTGCCAGCAGCCCCGGGACTAGAGGACAAGAGACCCAGTACTTC
CASSPGTRGQETQYF
>TRBV7-9|TRBJ1-4|-|-
TGTGCCAGCAGCTGGGGAGGCGACGGGGGCAAACTGTTTTTT
CASSWGGDGGKLFF
>TRBV20-1|TRBJ2-4|-|once
TGCAGTGCTAGGAAAGGCATTCAGTACTTC
CSARKGIQYF
>TRBV7-3|TRBJ2-1|TRBD2|few
TGTGCCAGCAGCCTCGCCGGGAGGGCCAGTAAGCAGTTCTTC
CASSLAGRASKQFF
>TRBV4-2|TRBJ2-2|TRBD2|once
TGTGCCAGCAGCCAAGTTAGCGGGAGGTACAGCGGGGAGCTGTTTTTT
CASSQVSGRYSGELFF
>TRBV5-4|TRBJ1-1|-|-
TGTGCCAGCAGCTTGTTCGGGGAAAACACTGAAGCTTTCTTT
CASSLFGENTEAFF
>TRBV7-6|TRBJ2-1|-|-
TGTGCCAGCAGCTTACTTGACAGAGGGACGAGGGGTGAGCAGTTCTTC
CASSLLDRGTRGEQFF
>TRBV6-6|TRBJ2-1|TRBD2|-
TGTGCCAGCGAGGCTAGCGGGTACAATGAGCAGTTCTTC
CASEASGYNEQFF
>TRBV7-9|TRBJ1-2|-|-
TGTGCCAGCAGCTCGGGACAAAGGGGCTACACCTTC
CASSSGQRGYTF
>TRBV19|TRBJ1-2|-|-
TGTGCCACAAGACGAGGGCGCGGTGGCTATGGCTACACCTTC
CATRRGRGGYGYTF
>TRBV18|TRBJ2-7|TRBD2|-
TGTGCCAGCTCACCGGGACTAGCGGGGAACGAGCAGTACTTC
CASSPGLAGNEQYF
>TRBV2|TRBJ1-1|TRBD1|few
TGTGCCAGCAGTGGGACAGGGGCGGCTTTCTTT
CASSGTGAAFF
>TRBV10-3|TRBJ1-2|-|-
TGTGCCATCAGTGGGCCACCTTCGGGCTATGGCTACACCTTC
CAISGPPSGYGYTF
>TRBV19|TRBJ1-5|-|few
TGTGCCAGTAGTATGGGGGGAGGCCCTCAGCCCCAGCATTTT
CASSMGGGPQPQHF
>TRBV27|TRBJ1-5|-|medium-sized
TGTGCCAGCAGTTCCGAGGGGGGTCCTCAGCCCCAGCATTTT
CASSSEGGPQPQHF
>TRBV7-2|TRBJ2-7|-|-
TGTGCCAGCAGCTTAGTCGGACTAACAGGGTTTGGGGGGTACGAGCAGTACTTC
CASSLVGLTGFGGYEQYF
>TRBV21-1|TRBJ1-6|-|few
TGTGCCAGCAGCAAAGGGGCCAGGGGAAATTCACCCCTCCACTTT
CASSKGARGNSPLHF
>TRBV5-4|TRBJ2-1|TRBD2|-
TGTGCCAGCAGCTCCGGGACTAGCGGGGGGGCCGGTGCTGAGCAGTTCTTC
CASSSGTSGGAGAEQFF
>TRBV6-1|TRBJ2-3|-|-
TGTGCCAGCAGTGAAGCTAGTGCTGGCAACACAGATACGCAGTATTTT
CASSEASAGNTDTQYF
>TRBV19|TRBJ2-5|TRBD1|-
TGTGCCAGTAGTATGCGGACAGGGGTGGGGCGAGAGACCCAGTACTTC
CASSMRTGVGRETQYF
>TRBV9|TRBJ2-5|-|few
TGTGCCAGCAGCGCAACCGAGAGACAGGAAGAGACCCAGTACTTC
CASSATERQEETQYF